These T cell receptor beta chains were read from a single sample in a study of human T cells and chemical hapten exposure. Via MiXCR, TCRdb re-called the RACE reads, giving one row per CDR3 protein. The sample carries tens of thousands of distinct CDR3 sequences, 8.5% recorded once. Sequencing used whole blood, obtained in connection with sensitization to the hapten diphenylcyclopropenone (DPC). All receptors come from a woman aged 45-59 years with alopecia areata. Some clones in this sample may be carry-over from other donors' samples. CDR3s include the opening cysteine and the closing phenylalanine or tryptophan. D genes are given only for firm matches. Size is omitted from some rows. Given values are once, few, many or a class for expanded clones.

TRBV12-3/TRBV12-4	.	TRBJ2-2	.	TGTGCCAGCAGGTCCGCGGGGACGAACACCGGGGAGCTGTTTTTT	CASRSAGTNTGELFF
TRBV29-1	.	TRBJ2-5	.	TGCAGCGCCTTACAGGGTACAGAGACCCAGTACTTC	CSALQGTETQYF
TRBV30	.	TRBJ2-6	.	TGTGCCTGGAGTATAGGGACCGACCACTCTGGGGCCAACGTCCTGACTTTC	CAWSIGTDHSGANVLTF
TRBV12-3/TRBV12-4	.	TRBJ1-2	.	TGTGCCAGCAGTTTAGAACCCAAGAACTATGGCTACACCTTC	CASSLEPKNYGYTF
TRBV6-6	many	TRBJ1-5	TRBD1	TGTGCCAGCAGCCGGACAGGGGGGGATAGCAATCAGCCCCAGCATTTT	CASSRTGGDSNQPQHF
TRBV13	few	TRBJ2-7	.	TGTGCCAGCAGCTTAGGCCAGAACCCCTCCTACGAGCAGTACTTC	CASSLGQNPSYEQYF
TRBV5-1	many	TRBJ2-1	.	TGCGCCAGCAGCCAGTTCAGGAGCTCCTACAATGAGCAGTTCTTC	CASSQFRSSYNEQFF
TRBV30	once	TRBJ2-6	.	TGTGCCTGGACATTCCGCGGAACCTCTGCTGGGGCCAACGTCCTGACTTTC	CAWTFRGTSAGANVLTF
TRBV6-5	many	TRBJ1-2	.	TGTGCCAGCAGTCCGTATGGTACCAACTATGGCTACACCTTC	CASSPYGTNYGYTF
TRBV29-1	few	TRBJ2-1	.	TGCAGCGGGGACCCCCCCGGGAATGAGCAGTTCTTC	CSGDPPGNEQFF
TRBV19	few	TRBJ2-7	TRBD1	TGTGCCAGTAGTTCCGGGACAGGATTCTACGAGCAGTACTTC	CASSSGTGFYEQYF
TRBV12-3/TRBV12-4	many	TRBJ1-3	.	TGTGCCAGCAGTCAAGGGCTCTCTGGAAACACCATATATTTT	CASSQGLSGNTIYF
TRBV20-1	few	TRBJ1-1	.	TGCAGTGCTAGAGAATGGACATTGAACACTGAAGCTTTCTTT	CSAREWTLNTEAFF
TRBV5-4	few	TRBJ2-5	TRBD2	TGTGCCAGCAGCTTGGTTAGCGGGGGGATGGAGACCCAGTACTTC	CASSLVSGGMETQYF
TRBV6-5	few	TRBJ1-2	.	TGTGCCTCGCGGGGGGGGGCCTATGGCTACACCTTC	CASRGGAYGYTF
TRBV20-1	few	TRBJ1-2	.	TGCAGTGCACAGGGCCAGGGAGGGCCCTATGGCTACACCTTC	CSAQGQGGPYGYTF
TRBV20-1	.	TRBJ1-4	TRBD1	TGCAGTGCTAGGGACAGGGCAACTAATGAAAAACTGTTTTTT	CSARDRATNEKLFF
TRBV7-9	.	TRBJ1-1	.	TGTGCCAGCAGCTTTGGGCCCGACACTGAAGCTTTCTTT	CASSFGPDTEAFF
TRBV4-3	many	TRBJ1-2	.	TGCGCCAGCAGCCAAGGCGTACAGGGAGGTAACTATGGCTACACCTTC	CASSQGVQGGNYGYTF
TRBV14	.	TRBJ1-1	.	TGTGCCAGCAGCCAGCTTGGGAGTGAAGCTTTCTTT	CASSQLGSEAFF
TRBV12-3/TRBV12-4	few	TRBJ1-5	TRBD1	TGTGCCAGCAGTTTCGGTGGGGGACAGGGGGGAGGCAATCAGCCCCAGCATTTT	CASSFGGGQGGGNQPQHF
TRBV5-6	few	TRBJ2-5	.	TGTGCCAGCAGCTTAATAGCTGATGAGACCCAGTACTTC	CASSLIADETQYF